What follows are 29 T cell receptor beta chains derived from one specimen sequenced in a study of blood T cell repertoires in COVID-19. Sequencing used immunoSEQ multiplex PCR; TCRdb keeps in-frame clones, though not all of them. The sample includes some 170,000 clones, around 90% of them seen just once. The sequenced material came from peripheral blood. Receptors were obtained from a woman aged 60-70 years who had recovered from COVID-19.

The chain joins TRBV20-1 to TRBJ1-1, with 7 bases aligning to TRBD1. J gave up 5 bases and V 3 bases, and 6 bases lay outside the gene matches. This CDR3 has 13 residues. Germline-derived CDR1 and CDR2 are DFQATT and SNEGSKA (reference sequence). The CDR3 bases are TGCAGTGCTAGTGAACCAGGGGGTACTGAAGCTTTCTTT. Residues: CSASEPGGTEAFF.

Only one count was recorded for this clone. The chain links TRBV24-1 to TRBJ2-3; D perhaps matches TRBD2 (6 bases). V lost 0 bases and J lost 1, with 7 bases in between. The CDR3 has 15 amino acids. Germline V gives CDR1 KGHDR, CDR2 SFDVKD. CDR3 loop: CATSDLGGGTDTQYF. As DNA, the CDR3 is TGTGCCACCAGTGATTTGGGCGGGGGCACAGATACGCAGTATTTT.

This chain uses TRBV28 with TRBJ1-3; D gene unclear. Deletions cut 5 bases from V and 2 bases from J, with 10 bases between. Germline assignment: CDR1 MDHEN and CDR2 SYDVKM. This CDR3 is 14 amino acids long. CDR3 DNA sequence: TGTGCCAGCAGTGAATTGGGCACTGGAAACACCATATATTTT. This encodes CASSELGTGNTIYF.

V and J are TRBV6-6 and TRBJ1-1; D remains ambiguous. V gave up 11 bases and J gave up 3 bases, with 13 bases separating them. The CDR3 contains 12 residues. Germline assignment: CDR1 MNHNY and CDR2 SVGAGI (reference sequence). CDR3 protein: CASTRGYTEAFF. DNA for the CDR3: TGTGCCTCCACCCGGGGTTACACTGAAGCTTTCTTT.

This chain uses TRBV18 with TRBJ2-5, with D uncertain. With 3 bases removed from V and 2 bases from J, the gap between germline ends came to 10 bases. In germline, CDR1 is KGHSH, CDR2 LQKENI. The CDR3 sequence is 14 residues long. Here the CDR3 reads CASSPTIGQETQYF. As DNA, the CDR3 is TGTGCCAGCTCACCTACCATCGGGCAAGAGACCCAGTACTTC.

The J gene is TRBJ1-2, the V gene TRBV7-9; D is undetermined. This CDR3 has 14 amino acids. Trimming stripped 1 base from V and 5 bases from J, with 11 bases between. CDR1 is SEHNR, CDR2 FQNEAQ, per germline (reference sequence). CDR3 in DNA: TGTGCCAGCAGCTTAGATTCCGGCGGTTATGGCTACACCTTC. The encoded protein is CASSLDSGGYGYTF.

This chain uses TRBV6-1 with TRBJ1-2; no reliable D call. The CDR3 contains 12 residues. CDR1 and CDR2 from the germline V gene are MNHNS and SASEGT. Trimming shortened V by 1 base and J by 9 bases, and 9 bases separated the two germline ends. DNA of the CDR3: TGTGCCAGCAGTGAAGTTAGTTATAGCTACACCTTC. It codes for CASSEVSYSYTF.

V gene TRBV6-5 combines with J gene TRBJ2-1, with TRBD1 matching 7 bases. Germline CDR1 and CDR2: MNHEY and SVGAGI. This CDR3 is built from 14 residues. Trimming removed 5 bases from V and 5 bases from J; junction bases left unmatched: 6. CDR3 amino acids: CASSRQGYNNEQFF. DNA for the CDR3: TGTGCCAGCAGTCGACAGGGTTACAACAATGAGCAGTTCTTC.

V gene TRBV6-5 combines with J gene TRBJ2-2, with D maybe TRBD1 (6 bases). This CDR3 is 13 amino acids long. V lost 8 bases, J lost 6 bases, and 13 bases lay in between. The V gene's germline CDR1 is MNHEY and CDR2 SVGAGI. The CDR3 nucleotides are TGTGCCAGCGAATTAAAGGGGGCCGGGGAGCTGTTTTTT. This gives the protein CASELKGAGELFF.

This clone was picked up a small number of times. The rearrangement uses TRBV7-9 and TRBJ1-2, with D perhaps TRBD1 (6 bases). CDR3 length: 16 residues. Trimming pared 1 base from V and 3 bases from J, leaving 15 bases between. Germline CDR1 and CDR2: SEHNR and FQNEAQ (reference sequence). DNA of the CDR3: TGTGCCAGCAGCTTAGAAGGGACACGCTCGCACTATGGCTACACCTTC. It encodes CASSLEGTRSHYGYTF.

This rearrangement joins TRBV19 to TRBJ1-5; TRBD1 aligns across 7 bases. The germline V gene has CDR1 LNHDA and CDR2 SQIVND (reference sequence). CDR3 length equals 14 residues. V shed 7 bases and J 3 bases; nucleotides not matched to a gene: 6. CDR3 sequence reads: CASTQGTVNQPQHF. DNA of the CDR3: TGTGCCAGTACCCAAGGGACAGTCAATCAGCCCCAGCATTTT.

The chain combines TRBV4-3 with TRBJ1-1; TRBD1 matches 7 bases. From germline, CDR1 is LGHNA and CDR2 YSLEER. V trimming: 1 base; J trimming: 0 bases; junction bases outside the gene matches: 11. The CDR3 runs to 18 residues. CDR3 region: CASSQGGMGQILNTEAFF. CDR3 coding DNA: TGCGCCAGCAGCCAAGGGGGGATGGGACAGATCCTGAACACTGAAGCTTTCTTT.

The CDR3 is CSASSGSGQGEQPQHF. The CDR3 DNA follows: TGCAGTGCTAGTTCAGGCTCGGGACAGGGGGAACAGCCCCAGCATTTT. J is TRBJ1-5 and V is TRBV20-1, with 11 bases matching TRBD1. V was clipped by 3 bases and J by 7 bases; unmatched bases: 11. Germline V gives CDR1 DFQATT, CDR2 SNEGSKA (reference sequence). The CDR3 has 16 residues.

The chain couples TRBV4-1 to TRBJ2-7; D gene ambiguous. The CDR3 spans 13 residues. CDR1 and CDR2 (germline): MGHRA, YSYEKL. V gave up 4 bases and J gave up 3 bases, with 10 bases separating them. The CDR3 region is CASSRDSGYEQYF. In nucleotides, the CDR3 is TGCGCCAGCAGCCGCGATTCGGGCTACGAGCAGTACTTC.

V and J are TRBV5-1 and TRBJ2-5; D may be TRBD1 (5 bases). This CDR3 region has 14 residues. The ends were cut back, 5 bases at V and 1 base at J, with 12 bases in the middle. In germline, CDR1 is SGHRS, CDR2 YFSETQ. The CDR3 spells CASRGQGSQETQYF. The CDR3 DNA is TGCGCCAGCAGAGGTCAGGGCTCCCAAGAGACCCAGTACTTC.

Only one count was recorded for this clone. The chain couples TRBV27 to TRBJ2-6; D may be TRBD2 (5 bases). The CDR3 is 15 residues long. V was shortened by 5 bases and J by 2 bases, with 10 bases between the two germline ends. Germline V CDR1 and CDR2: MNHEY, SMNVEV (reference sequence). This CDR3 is CASSLYGAGANVLTF. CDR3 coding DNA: TGTGCCAGCAGTCTCTACGGGGCTGGGGCCAACGTCCTGACTTTC.

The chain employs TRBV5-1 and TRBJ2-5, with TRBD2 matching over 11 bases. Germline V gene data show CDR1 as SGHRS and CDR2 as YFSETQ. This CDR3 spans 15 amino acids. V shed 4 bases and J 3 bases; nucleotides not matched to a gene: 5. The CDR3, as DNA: TGCGCCAGCAGCCAAACACTAGCGGGGGAAGAGACCCAGTACTTC. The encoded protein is CASSQTLAGEETQYF.

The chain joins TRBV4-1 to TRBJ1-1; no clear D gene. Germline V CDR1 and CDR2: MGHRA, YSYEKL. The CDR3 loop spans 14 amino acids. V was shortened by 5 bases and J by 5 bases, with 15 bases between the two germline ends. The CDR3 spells CASSSIPGRTEAFF. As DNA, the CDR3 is TGCGCCAGCAGCTCTATCCCGGGGAGAACTGAAGCTTTCTTT.

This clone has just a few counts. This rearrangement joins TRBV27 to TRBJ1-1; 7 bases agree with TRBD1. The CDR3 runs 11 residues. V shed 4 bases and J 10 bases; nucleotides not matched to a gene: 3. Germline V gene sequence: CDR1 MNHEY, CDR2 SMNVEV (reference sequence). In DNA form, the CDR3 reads TGTGCCAGCAGTTCAAGACAGGGAGCTTTCTTT. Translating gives CASSSRQGAFF.

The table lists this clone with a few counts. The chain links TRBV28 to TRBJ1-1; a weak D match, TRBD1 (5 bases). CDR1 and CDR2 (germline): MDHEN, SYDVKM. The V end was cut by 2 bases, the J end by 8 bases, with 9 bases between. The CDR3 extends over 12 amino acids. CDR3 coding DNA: TGTGCCAGCAGTTTAAAGGGGCTGGAAGCTTTCTTT. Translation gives CASSLKGLEAFF. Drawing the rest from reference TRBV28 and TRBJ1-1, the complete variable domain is DVKVTQSSRYLVKRTGEKVFLECVQDMDHENMFWYRQDPGLGLRLIYFSYDVKMKEKGDIPEGYSVSREKKERFSLILESASTNQTSMYLCASSLKGLEAFFGQGTRLTVV.

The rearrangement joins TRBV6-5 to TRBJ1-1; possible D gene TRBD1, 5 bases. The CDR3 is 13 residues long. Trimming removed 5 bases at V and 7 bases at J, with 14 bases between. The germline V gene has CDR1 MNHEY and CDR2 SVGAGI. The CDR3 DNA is TGTGCCAGCAGTCACCAAGGGGCAGTTGAAGCTTTCTTT. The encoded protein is CASSHQGAVEAFF.

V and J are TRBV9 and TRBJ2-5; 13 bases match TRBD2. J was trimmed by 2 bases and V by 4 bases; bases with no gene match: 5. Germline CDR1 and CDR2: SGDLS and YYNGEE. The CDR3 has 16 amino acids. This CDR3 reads CASSQGLAGYQETQYF. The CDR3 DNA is TGTGCCAGCAGCCAGGGACTAGCGGGATATCAAGAGACCCAGTACTTC.

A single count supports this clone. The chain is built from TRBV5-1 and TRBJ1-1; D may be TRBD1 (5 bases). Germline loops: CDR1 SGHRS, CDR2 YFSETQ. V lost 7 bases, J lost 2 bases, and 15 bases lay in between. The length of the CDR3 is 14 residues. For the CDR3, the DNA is TGCGCCAGCTTTACACCGGGGGGAAACACTGAAGCTTTCTTT. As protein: CASFTPGGNTEAFF.

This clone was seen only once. For the CDR3, the DNA is TGTGCCAGCAGTTATGGGGGCAACCGGGGTTCACCCCTCCACTTT. Protein: CASSYGGNRGSPLHF. This rearrangement joins TRBV6-5 to TRBJ1-6; possible D gene TRBD1, 6 bases. The V gene lost 3 bases and the J gene lost 9 bases, with 15 bases spanning the gap. The CDR3 is made up of 15 amino acids. Germline V gene data show CDR1 as MNHEY and CDR2 as SVGAGI.

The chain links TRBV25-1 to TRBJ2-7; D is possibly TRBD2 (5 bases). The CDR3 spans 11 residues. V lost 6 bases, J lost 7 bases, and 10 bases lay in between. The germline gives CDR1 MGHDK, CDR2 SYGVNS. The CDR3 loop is CASRRWREQYF. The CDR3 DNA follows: TGTGCCAGCAGACGATGGAGGGAGCAGTACTTC.

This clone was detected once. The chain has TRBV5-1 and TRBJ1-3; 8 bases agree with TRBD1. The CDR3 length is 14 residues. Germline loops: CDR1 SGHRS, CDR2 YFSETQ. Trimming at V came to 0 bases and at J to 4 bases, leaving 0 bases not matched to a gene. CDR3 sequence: CASSLGDRGNTIYF. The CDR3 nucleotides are TGCGCCAGCAGCTTGGGGGACAGGGGAAACACCATATATTTT.

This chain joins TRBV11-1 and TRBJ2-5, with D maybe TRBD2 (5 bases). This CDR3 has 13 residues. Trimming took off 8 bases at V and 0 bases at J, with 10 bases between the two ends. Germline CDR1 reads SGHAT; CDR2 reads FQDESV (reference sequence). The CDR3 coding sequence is TGTGCCAGCTCCGGGATGAACCAAGAGACCCAGTACTTC. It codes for CASSGMNQETQYF.

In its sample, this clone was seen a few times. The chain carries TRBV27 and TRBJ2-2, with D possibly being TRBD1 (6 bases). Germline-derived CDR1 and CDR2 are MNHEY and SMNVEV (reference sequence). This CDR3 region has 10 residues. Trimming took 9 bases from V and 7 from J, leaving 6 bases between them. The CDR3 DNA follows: TGTGCCAGAGGGGGCGGGGAGCTGTTTTTT. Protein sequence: CARGGGELFF.

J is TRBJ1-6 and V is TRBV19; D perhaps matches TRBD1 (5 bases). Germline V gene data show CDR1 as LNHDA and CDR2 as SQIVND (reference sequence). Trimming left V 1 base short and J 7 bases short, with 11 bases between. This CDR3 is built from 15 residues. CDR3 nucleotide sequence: TGTGCCAGTAGTATAGGCGGGACGAAGAATTCACCCCTCCACTTT. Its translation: CASSIGGTKNSPLHF. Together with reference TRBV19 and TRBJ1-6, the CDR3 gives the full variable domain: DGGITQSPKYLFRKEGQNVTLSCEQNLNHDAMYWYRQDPGQGLRLIYYSQIVNDFQKGDIAEGYSVSREKKESFPLTVTSAQKNPTAFYLCASSIGGTKNSPLHFGNGTRLTVT.